This is a list of T cell receptor beta chains from one sample in a study of T cells in Graves' hyperthyroidism and ophthalmopathy. MiXCR was run by TCRdb on the multiplex PCR reads, yielding one entry per CDR3 protein. The table shows 500,000 to 600,000 distinct CDR3 sequences, with roughly 46% occurring only once. Sample: peripheral blood or thyroid tissue (not recorded which). These TCRs come from an adult woman with Graves' disease, either hyperthyroidism or ophthalmopathy (not recorded which). Both conserved end residues are part of each CDR3. A D gene is named only where the DNA matches it firmly. Size is omitted from some rows. Given values are once, few, many or a class for expanded clones.

v_call,clone_size,d_call,j_call,cdr3_aa,cdr3_nt
TRBV7-8,many,TRBD1,TRBJ1-5,CASSRGQGSLNQPQHF,TGTGCCAGCAGCAGAGGACAGGGATCCCTCAATCAGCCCCAGCATTTT
TRBV5-6,many,TRBD2,TRBJ2-2,CASSDNLSGTGELFF,TGTGCCAGCAGCGACAACCTTAGCGGGACCGGGGAGCTGTTTTTT
TRBV15,.,.,TRBJ2-6,CATRDSGANVLTF,TGTGCCACCCGCGACTCTGGGGCCAACGTCCTGACTTTC
TRBV18,few,TRBD1,TRBJ1-6,CASSPGTGSSPLHF,TGTGCCAGCTCACCCGGGACAGGGTCTTCACCCCTCCACTTT
TRBV7-9,many,TRBD1,TRBJ1-1,CASSWTGMNTEAFF,TGTGCCAGCAGCTGGACAGGGATGAACACTGAAGCTTTCTTT
TRBV18,few,.,TRBJ1-1,CASSPPDARPDF,TGTGCCAGCTCACCACCGGACGCTAGGCCGGACTTT
TRBV20-1,many,.,TRBJ1-3,CSAAGAYSGNTIYF,TGCAGTGCTGCGGGGGCCTACTCTGGAAACACCATATATTTT
TRBV29-1,.,.,TRBJ2-5,CSVNPEPQYF,TGCAGCGTCAACCCGGAACCACAGTACTTC
TRBV28,few,.,TRBJ2-7,CASKEGAYEQYF,TGTGCCAGCAAAGAGGGGGCCTACGAGCAGTACTTC
TRBV5-6,many,.,TRBJ1-3,CASSFRGEGNTIYF,TGTGCCAGCAGCTTCCGGGGCGAAGGAAACACCATATATTTT
TRBV7-9,.,TRBD1,TRBJ1-6,CASSLGTGYQSPLHF,TGTGCCAGCAGCCTAGGGACAGGGTATCAATCACCCCTCCACTTT
TRBV12-3/TRBV12-4,many,.,TRBJ1-1,CASSLTGRGTEAFF,TGTGCCAGCAGTTTAACAGGGCGGGGCACTGAAGCTTTCTTT
TRBV5-4,.,TRBD1,TRBJ1-4,CASSLSGLSERDRKLFF,TGTGCCAGCAGTTTGAGCGGGTTGAGTGAACGGGACAGAAAACTGTTTTTT
TRBV3-1,few,TRBD2,TRBJ2-2,CASRRSGRPGELFF,TGTGCCAGCAGACGAAGCGGGAGGCCCGGGGAGCTGTTTTTT
TRBV20-1,many,.,TRBJ2-5,CSARVSGEETQYF,TGCAGTGCTAGAGTTTCAGGGGAAGAGACCCAGTACTTC
TRBV20-1,.,.,TRBJ1-1,CSATDSAYSMNTEAFF,TGCAGTGCTACGGACAGCGCCTACAGCATGAACACTGAAGCTTTCTTT
TRBV29-1,many,.,TRBJ1-1,CSVLVGNLVPEAFF,TGCAGCGTTTTGGTGGGGAACCTGGTCCCTGAAGCTTTCTTT
TRBV7-2,.,.,TRBJ1-5,CASSLAPQGNNQPQHF,TGTGCCAGCAGCTTAGCTCCCCAGGGGAACAATCAGCCCCAGCATTTT
TRBV7-9,many,.,TRBJ2-6,CASSSTTFQGPPGANVLTF,TGTGCCAGCAGCTCTACGACTTTTCAGGGTCCCCCTGGGGCCAACGTCCTGACTTTC
TRBV9,.,.,TRBJ2-7,CASSVATSGRGNEQYF,TGTGCCAGCAGCGTAGCTACGAGCGGGCGGGGCAATGAGCAGTACTTC
TRBV24-1,.,.,TRBJ2-7,CATSAHRVAYEQYF,TGTGCCACCAGTGCACACAGGGTCGCCTACGAGCAGTACTTC
TRBV7-2,.,.,TRBJ1-4,CASSLEAGATNEKLFF,TGTGCCAGCAGCTTAGAAGCAGGGGCAACTAATGAAAAACTGTTTTTT
TRBV7-2,many,.,TRBJ1-4,CASSFPKNEKLFF,TGTGCCAGCAGCTTCCCCAAGAATGAAAAACTGTTTTTT
TRBV6-6,many,TRBD2,TRBJ2-2,CASSSLAGGRGELFF,TGTGCCAGCAGTTCACTAGCGGGAGGTCGCGGGGAGCTGTTTTTT
TRBV10-2,many,TRBD1,TRBJ1-1,CASSNRGPNTEAFF,TGCGCCAGCAGTAACAGGGGGCCGAACACTGAAGCTTTCTTT
TRBV20-1,many,TRBD2,TRBJ2-2,CSARDAGEGTGELFF,TGCAGTGCTAGAGACGCGGGAGAGGGGACCGGGGAGCTGTTTTTT
TRBV29-1,.,.,TRBJ2-2,CSVRKDTGELFF,TGCAGCGTTCGCAAGGACACCGGGGAGCTGTTTTTT
TRBV5-5,.,TRBD1,TRBJ2-7,CASSTGQDSYEQYF,TGTGCCAGCAGCACCGGACAGGACTCCTACGAGCAGTACTTC
TRBV29-1,.,TRBD1,TRBJ1-1,CSVEQGSVTEAFF,TGCAGCGTCGAACAGGGGTCGGTGACTGAAGCTTTCTTT
TRBV10-3,.,.,TRBJ1-3,CAISGHRSYGNTIYF,TGTGCCATCAGTGGTCACAGGAGCTATGGAAACACCATATATTTT
TRBV7-9,.,TRBD2,TRBJ2-2,CASSPSGGGLFF,TGTGCCAGCAGTCCGAGTGGGGGGGGGCTGTTTTTT